This entry is about one T cell receptor (beta chain). With 5 bases removed from V and 4 bases from J, the gap between germline ends came to 14 bases. The CDR3 totals 14 residues. Germline V gene sequence: CDR1 MNHEY, CDR2 SVGAGI. These data originate in a study of blood T cell repertoires in COVID-19. Across the whole study: Sites in the United States, Italy and Spain provided acute and convalescent COVID-19 samples. The analysed material was cDNA or gDNA that came from T cells, B-cell-depleted T cells, or PBMCs.

Clones were sequenced by immunoSEQ multiplex PCR, and TCRdb holds only the in-frame ones, with some missing. The data hold under 100,000 clones, with about 90% observed a single time. The TCR sequence derives from a human donor in a cohort sampled during active COVID-19. The sample comprised peripheral blood. The rearrangement links TRBV6-5 to TRBJ1-1, with a tentative D call TRBD1 (6 bases). CDR3 sequence (DNA): TGTGCCAGCAGTCCCTTGGGGGCTAGCACTGAAGCTTTCTTT. Protein sequence: CASSPLGASTEAFF.